What follows describes a single TCR beta chain. Its matching antigen is unknown. This sample is drawn from a study of OX40 agonist ivuxolimab in advanced cancers. With 4 bases clipped from V and 6 bases from J, the junction kept 1 base outside the gene matches. CDR1 and CDR2 from the germline V gene are SNHLY and FYNNEI. The CDR3 sequence is 13 residues long. Study-level points and caveats: There were, on average, more expanded clones in CD8+ T cells than in CD4+. Some nonresponders also had low normalized T-cell clonal expansion.

Sequencing was performed with immunoSEQ multiplex PCR; in TCRdb, only in-frame clones are kept and a portion is missing. The table has roughly 34,000 clones, around 83% seen once. This sequence joins TRBV2 and TRBJ2-2; 8 nucleotides align to TRBD1. This clonotype was sampled from an adult with an advanced solid tumor such as melanoma, head and neck, liver or kidney cancer. The sample in question was CD4+ or CD8+ T cells sorted from blood, obtained in a trial of the OX40 agonist ivuxolimab. The CDR3 nucleotides are TGTGCCAGCAGTGGACAGGGGCCCGGGGAGCTGTTTTTT. This gives the protein CASSGQGPGELFF.